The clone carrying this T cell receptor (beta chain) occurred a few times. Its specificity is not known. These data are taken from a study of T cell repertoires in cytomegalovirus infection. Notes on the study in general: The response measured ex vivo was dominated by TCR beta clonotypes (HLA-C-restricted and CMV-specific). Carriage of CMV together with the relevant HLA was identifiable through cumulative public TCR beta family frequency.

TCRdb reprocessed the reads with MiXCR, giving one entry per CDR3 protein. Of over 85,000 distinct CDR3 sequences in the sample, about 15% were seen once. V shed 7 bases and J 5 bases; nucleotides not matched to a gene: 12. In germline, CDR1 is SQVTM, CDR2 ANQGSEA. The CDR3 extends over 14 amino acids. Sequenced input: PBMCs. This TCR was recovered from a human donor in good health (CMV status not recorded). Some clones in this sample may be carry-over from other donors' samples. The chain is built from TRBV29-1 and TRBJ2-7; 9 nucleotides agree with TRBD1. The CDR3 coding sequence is TGCAGCGCCGTCCGGGACAGGGAGTCCAACGAGCAGTACTTC. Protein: CSAVRDRESNEQYF.